These T cell receptor beta chains were read from a single sample in a study of T cells in localized non-small cell lung cancer. Method: immunoSEQ multiplex PCR; TCRdb's copy keeps in-frame clones and lacks some. The sample records a few thousand clones, roughly 31% being singletons. Source: lung tumor tissue, taken before any cancer treatment. Receptor source: an older female donor with stage II lung adenocarcinoma. CDR3s include the opening cysteine and the closing phenylalanine or tryptophan. A D gene is named only where the DNA matches it firmly. Size is stated for part of the rows, as once, few or many counts, or as a class when the clone is expanded.

V: TRBV30; length: 15; D: NA; size: NA; J: TRBJ2-2; DNA: TGTGCCTGGGCACCATTGGGGGATAACACCGGGGAGCTGTTTTTT; CDR3: CAWAPLGDNTGELFF
V: TRBV4-1; length: 15; D: TRBD1; size: few; J: TRBJ1-2; DNA: TGCGCCAGCAGCGTCACCGAGACAGGGAACTATGGCTACACCTTC; CDR3: CASSVTETGNYGYTF
V: TRBV9; length: 14; D: NA; size: few; J: TRBJ1-3; DNA: TGTGCCAGCAGTGGATGGGGCCTTGGAAACACCATATATTTT; CDR3: CASSGWGLGNTIYF
V: TRBV6-1; length: 14; D: NA; size: few; J: TRBJ1-5; DNA: TGTGCCAGCAGTGAAGAATTGGGGATTCAGCCCCAGCATTTT; CDR3: CASSEELGIQPQHF
V: TRBV18; length: 13; D: NA; size: NA; J: TRBJ2-3; DNA: TGTGCCAGCTCACCACCAGGGGCAGATACGCAGTATTTT; CDR3: CASSPPGADTQYF
V: TRBV9; length: 12; D: TRBD2; size: NA; J: TRBJ2-1; DNA: TGTGCCAGCAACGGGGCGGGAGAGGTCGTGTTCTTC; CDR3: CASNGAGEVVFF
V: TRBV2; length: 15; D: TRBD2; size: NA; J: TRBJ2-3; DNA: TGTGCCAGCGTAGCGGGAGGGCCTGGGGGAGATACGCAGTATTTT; CDR3: CASVAGGPGGDTQYF
V: TRBV6-8; length: 12; D: NA; size: NA; J: TRBJ1-1; DNA: TGTGCCATCACTGCCGGGGGCACTGAAGCTTTCTTT; CDR3: CAITAGGTEAFF
V: TRBV5-1; length: 16; D: TRBD1; size: few; J: TRBJ1-2; DNA: TGCGCCAGCAGCTTGGAGGCGCAGGGGGCCATCTATGGCTACACCTTC; CDR3: CASSLEAQGAIYGYTF
V: TRBV19; length: 16; D: NA; size: once; J: TRBJ2-2; DNA: TGTGCCAGTCGTGCTGAGGAATCACTGACCACCGGGGAGCTGTTTTTT; CDR3: CASRAEESLTTGELFF
V: TRBV29-1; length: 12; D: NA; size: NA; J: TRBJ1-4; DNA: TGCAGCGTTGTCGGAGCTAATGAAAAACTGTTTTTT; CDR3: CSVVGANEKLFF
V: TRBV7-6; length: 14; D: TRBD1; size: NA; J: TRBJ2-2; DNA: TGTGCCAGCGTCCGGACAGGGGACACCGGGGAGCTGTTTTTT; CDR3: CASVRTGDTGELFF
V: TRBV7-5; length: 14; D: NA; size: few; J: TRBJ2-7; DNA: TGTGCCAGCAGCTTTCAGGGCGACTCCTACGAGCAGTACTTC; CDR3: CASSFQGDSYEQYF
V: TRBV18; length: 14; D: NA; size: NA; J: TRBJ2-5; DNA: TGTGCCAGCTCACCCGGACAGAGCCAAGAGACCCAGTACTTC; CDR3: CASSPGQSQETQYF
V: TRBV18; length: 13; D: NA; size: few; J: TRBJ2-7; DNA: TGTGCCAGCTCACCACCGGACAGCTACGAGCAGTACTTC; CDR3: CASSPPDSYEQYF
V: TRBV19; length: 14; D: NA; size: NA; J: TRBJ2-5; DNA: TGTGCCAGTAGTAGCGGGGGCGGCCAAGAGACCCAGTACTTC; CDR3: CASSSGGGQETQYF
V: TRBV11-3; length: 14; D: NA; size: medium-sized; J: TRBJ1-1; DNA: TGTGCCAGCAGCTTGGCAGGGGAAAACACTGAAGCTTTCTTT; CDR3: CASSLAGENTEAFF
V: TRBV19; length: 14; D: NA; size: NA; J: TRBJ1-1; DNA: TGTGCCAGTAGTAATTTGAATTTTAACACTGAAGCTTTCTTT; CDR3: CASSNLNFNTEAFF
V: TRBV29-1; length: 13; D: NA; size: few; J: TRBJ2-1; DNA: TGCAGCGTTGTTAGGGGGACACTCAATGAGCAGTTCTTC; CDR3: CSVVRGTLNEQFF
V: TRBV19; length: 14; D: NA; size: few; J: TRBJ2-5; DNA: TGTGCCAGTAGCGATCGGGCCGTCCAAGAGACCCAGTACTTC; CDR3: CASSDRAVQETQYF
V: TRBV28; length: 14; D: TRBD1; size: NA; J: TRBJ1-2; DNA: TGTGCCAGCACCATGACAGGGGGCAACTATGGCTACACCTTC; CDR3: CASTMTGGNYGYTF
V: TRBV29-1; length: 13; D: NA; size: NA; J: TRBJ2-2; DNA: TGCAGCGTTTGGACGGCGAACACCGGGGAGCTGTTTTTT; CDR3: CSVWTANTGELFF
V: TRBV6-8; length: 15; D: NA; size: NA; J: TRBJ2-5; DNA: TGTGCCAGCAGCCCCGGGACTCCAGGCCAAGAGACCCAGTACTTC; CDR3: CASSPGTPGQETQYF
V: TRBV19; length: 13; D: TRBD1; size: once; J: TRBJ1-5; DNA: TGTGCCAGTAGTGGTACAGGGGTGCAGCCCCAGCATTTT; CDR3: CASSGTGVQPQHF
V: TRBV19; length: 18; D: NA; size: NA; J: TRBJ1-5; DNA: TGTGCCAGTAGTAGGCCCCTCGATAAACTACAGGTTTACCAGCCCCAGCATTTT; CDR3: CASSRPLDKLQVYQPQHF